The entry below gives a single TCR beta chain sequence along with its context. The target antigen is unknown. This sample was included in a study of T cell repertoires in cytomegalovirus infection. Background on the study: Matching HLA type and CMV infection were both indicated by public TCR beta signatures. General study findings and limits: CMV-specific TCR beta clonotypes restricted by HLA-C dominated the ex vivo response.

Trimming cost V 7 bases and J 5 bases, with 14 bases left between them. The germline V gene has CDR1 DFQATT and CDR2 SNEGSKA (reference sequence). CDR3 length: 12 amino acids. TCRdb re-called the reads through MiXCR, storing one row per CDR3 protein. This sample yields 250,000 to 350,000 distinct CDR3 sequences, of which around 25% are seen a single time; roughly 13% belongs to the top ten. This TCR was sampled from a human donor in good health (CMV status not recorded). Some clones in this sample may be carry-over from other donors' samples. The sample comprised PBMCs. The V call is TRBV20-1, the J call TRBJ2-5, with D perhaps given as TRBD1 or TRBD2 (6 bases each). The CDR3 DNA reads as TGCAGTGGAGGCAGGGGAGGTGAGACCCAGTACTTC. This encodes CSGGRGGETQYF.